Below, 4 T cell receptor beta chains from the same sample are listed, as sequenced in a study of blood T cell repertoires in COVID-19. Clones were sequenced by immunoSEQ multiplex PCR, and TCRdb holds only the in-frame ones, with some missing. The table lists 50,000 to 70,000 clones, approximately 88% of them singletons. The sample taken for sequencing was peripheral blood. Receptors were obtained from a man between 65 and 85 years old with active COVID-19.

V is TRBV6-4 and J is TRBJ1-3; D might be TRBD1 (5 bases). V lost 1 base and J lost 0, with 13 bases in between. Germline CDR1 reads MRHNA; CDR2 reads SNTAGT. The CDR3 has 17 amino acids. CDR3 nucleotides: TGTGCCAGCAGTGACTTCCGGGGGTACCTCTCTGGAAACACCATATATTTT. As protein: CASSDFRGYLSGNTIYF.

This chain connects TRBV21-1 to TRBJ2-2; the D call of TRBD2 is as the table states it, not checked on the DNA. TRBV21-1 is a pseudogene segment. This CDR3 contains 13 residues. The chain's CDR3 is CASSPLDTGELFF. In nucleotides, the CDR3 is TGTGCCAGCAGCCCCCTCGACACCGGGGAGCTGTTTTTT.

The chain employs TRBV5-1 and TRBJ2-3; perhaps TRBD2 as D (5 bases). V lost 6 bases and J 3 bases, leaving 11 bases between the germline ends. The CDR3 is 13 residues long. Germline CDR1 and CDR2: SGHRS and YFSETQ. For the CDR3, the DNA is TGCGCCAGCAAGCGGTCCGGTACAGATACGCAGTATTTT. Translation: CASKRSGTDTQYF.

The rearrangement links TRBV4-2 to TRBJ1-2, with TRBD1 matching over 8 bases. From germline, CDR1 is LGHNA and CDR2 YNFKEQ. Trimming removed 0 bases from V and 2 bases from J; junction bases left unmatched: 17. The length of the CDR3 is 20 residues. The CDR3 DNA reads TGTGCCAGCAGCCAAGAATGGGGCAGGGGGCGCGACGAGCTAAACTATGGCTACACCTTC. Residues: CASSQEWGRGRDELNYGYTF.